This T cell receptor (beta chain) was recovered during a study of T cell responses to AZD1222 COVID-19 vaccine. Repertoires were generated with immunoSEQ multiplex PCR, while TCRdb's copy carries only in-frame clones and drops some. There are about 100,000 clones in the sample; about 86% occur only once, and over 1.2% lies in the top ten. The source of this sequence is an adult in good health. The starting material was peripheral blood, obtained on day 0 of AZD1222 vaccination.

CDR3 sequence: CASKDAGKNIQYF. DNA for the CDR3: TGTGCCAGCAAGGACGCTGGGAAAAACATTCAGTACTTC. This rearrangement joins TRBV27 to TRBJ2-4; D not certain. V lost 7 bases to trimming and J lost 4 bases, with 11 bases between them. From germline, CDR1 is MNHEY and CDR2 SMNVEV (reference sequence). The CDR3 totals 13 residues.